These T cell receptor beta chains were read from a single sample in a study of T cells in Graves' hyperthyroidism and ophthalmopathy. TCRdb reprocessed the multiplex PCR reads via MiXCR and lists one record per CDR3 protein. The sample has 200,000 to 250,000 distinct CDR3 sequences, less than 20% seen once; the top ten hold roughly 55%. Material for sequencing was blood. The receptor set was obtained from a woman in her 50s with Graves' hyperthyroidism. Both conserved end residues are part of each CDR3. A D gene is named only where the DNA matches it firmly. Clone size appears in some rows only: once, few, many, or a class for an expanded clone.

TRBV6-2/TRBV6-3	TRBJ1-1	NA	many	CASSQQQGTEAFF	TGTGCCAGCAGTCAACAACAGGGAACTGAAGCTTTCTTT
TRBV12-3/TRBV12-4	TRBJ2-1	TRBD2	many	CASRNLAGGQYNEQFF	TGTGCCAGCAGAAACCTAGCGGGAGGGCAATACAATGAGCAGTTCTTC
TRBV6-1	TRBJ2-7	NA	many	CASSEEAAGSHEQYF	TGTGCCAGCAGTGAAGAGGCGGCCGGGAGCCACGAGCAGTACTTC
TRBV10-1	TRBJ2-1	NA	NA	CASSELVEQFF	TGCGCCAGCAGTGAACTAGTTGAGCAGTTCTTC
TRBV5-1	TRBJ2-5	TRBD1	NA	CASSSTGGTGGGRETQYF	TGCGCCAGCAGCTCAACAGGGGGCACAGGCGGCGGCAGGGAGACCCAGTACTTC
TRBV3-1	TRBJ2-5	TRBD2	NA	CASSQFFGGRAEETQYF	TGTGCCAGCAGCCAATTCTTCGGCGGGAGGGCCGAGGAGACCCAGTACTTC
TRBV6-1	TRBJ2-7	TRBD1	many	CASSEIGTGIGSSYEQYF	TGTGCCAGCAGTGAAATCGGGACAGGGATTGGGAGCTCCTACGAGCAGTACTTC
TRBV7-9	TRBJ2-7	NA	many	CASSQSPQGSEQYF	TGTGCCAGCAGCCAGAGTCCCCAGGGGAGCGAGCAGTACTTC
TRBV5-1	TRBJ1-3	NA	many	CASSSSTGPGNTIYF	TGCGCCAGCAGCTCTTCGACAGGTCCTGGAAACACCATATATTTT
TRBV28	TRBJ1-5	NA	many	CASKGDLNQPQHF	TGTGCCAGCAAGGGAGACCTCAATCAGCCCCAGCATTTT
TRBV11-2	TRBJ2-7	TRBD2	many	CASSLRSGSYYEQYF	TGTGCCAGCAGCTTACGTAGCGGGAGTTATTACGAGCAGTACTTC
TRBV11-3	TRBJ2-5	TRBD2	many	CASRPGTSGTGAQYF	TGTGCCAGCAGGCCCGGGACTAGCGGGACCGGGGCCCAGTACTTC
TRBV12-5	TRBJ2-2	TRBD2	many	CASEKREGLYTGELFF	TGTGCTAGTGAGAAGCGGGAGGGCCTTTACACCGGGGAGCTGTTTTTT
TRBV28	TRBJ2-5	NA	many	CASNSVRETQYF	TGTGCCAGCAACAGCGTCCGGGAGACCCAGTACTTC
TRBV5-1	TRBJ2-3	TRBD2	few	CASSLSASGRALGTDTQYF	TGCGCCAGCAGCTTGTCAGCTAGCGGGAGGGCCCTCGGCACAGATACGCAGTATTTT
TRBV12-3/TRBV12-4	TRBJ2-1	NA	many	CASSLPGAPRQGGNEQFF	TGTGCCAGCAGTTTACCGGGGGCGCCCCGACAAGGAGGGAATGAGCAGTTCTTC
TRBV6-1	TRBJ1-2	TRBD1	many	CASQGAHYGYTF	TGTGCCAGTCAGGGGGCTCACTATGGCTACACCTTC
TRBV20-1	TRBJ1-1	TRBD1	many	CSASTGTGRTEAFF	TGCAGTGCCAGTACCGGGACAGGGCGCACTGAAGCTTTCTTT
TRBV6-1	TRBJ2-7	TRBD1	NA	CASSPQKGQGRLSEQYF	TGTGCCAGCAGTCCCCAAAAAGGACAGGGAAGGTTGAGCGAGCAGTACTTC
TRBV28	TRBJ2-3	NA	NA	CASSARSQEKTTDTQYF	TGTGCCAGCAGTGCCCGATCCCAGGAAAAAACCACAGATACGCAGTATTTT
TRBV6-5	TRBJ2-3	NA	many	CASSYSASPYTQYF	TGTGCCAGCAGTTACTCGGCTAGCCCGTATACGCAGTATTTT
TRBV3-1	TRBJ1-2	NA	NA	CASSQGPGGYYGYTF	TGTGCCAGCAGCCAAGGTCCTGGAGGCTACTATGGCTACACCTTC
TRBV12-5	TRBJ2-2	NA	NA	CASGLRWGNTGELFF	TGTGCTAGTGGTTTGAGGTGGGGGAACACCGGGGAGCTGTTTTTT
TRBV10-3	TRBJ1-1	TRBD1	many	CAIRGTGATTNTEAFF	TGTGCCATCAGAGGGACAGGGGCAACGACTAACACTGAAGCTTTCTTT
TRBV15	TRBJ2-3	TRBD1	many	CATSREGQATDTQYF	TGTGCCACCAGCAGAGAGGGACAGGCAACAGATACGCAGTATTTT
TRBV12-3/TRBV12-4	TRBJ1-5	NA	NA	CASSLRHFSNQPQHF	TGTGCCAGCAGTTTGCGGCATTTTAGCAATCAGCCCCAGCATTTT
TRBV30	TRBJ2-5	NA	few	CAWSGVQGWDF	TGTGCCTGGAGTGGAGTCCAGGGATGGGACTTC
TRBV27	TRBJ2-5	TRBD2	NA	CASRNRDEGRGSQYF	TGTGCCAGCAGGAACCGGGACGAAGGGAGGGGCTCACAGTACTTC
TRBV6-1	TRBJ2-1	TRBD1	NA	CASSEVRTGREQFF	TGTGCCAGCAGTGAAGTAAGGACAGGGCGTGAGCAGTTCTTC
TRBV12-3/TRBV12-4	TRBJ2-1	NA	many	CASRRVSLNEQFF	TGTGCCAGCAGGCGCGTTTCTCTCAATGAGCAGTTCTTC
TRBV7-9	TRBJ2-3	TRBD2	many	CASSPSGRISTDTQYF	TGTGCCAGCAGCCCTAGCGGGCGAATAAGCACAGATACGCAGTATTTT
TRBV6-1	TRBJ2-6	NA	NA	CASSEWQTSGANVLTF	TGTGCCAGCAGTGAATGGCAGACGAGCGGGGCCAACGTCCTGACTTTC
TRBV5-1	TRBJ2-7	NA	few	CASSFSSPPGEQYF	TGCGCCAGCAGCTTCAGCTCCCCACCAGGCGAGCAGTACTTC
TRBV6-7	TRBJ1-5	TRBD1	many	CADQRQGGNQPQHF	TGTGCCGATCAAAGACAGGGCGGGAATCAGCCCCAGCATTTT
TRBV20-1	TRBJ2-5	TRBD1	NA	CSARQTGGRETQYF	TGCAGTGCTAGGCAGACAGGGGGAAGGGAGACCCAGTACTTC